Shown below are 10 T cell receptor beta chains from a single sample sequenced in a study of T cells in Graves' hyperthyroidism and ophthalmopathy. From RNA transcripts, TCR beta CDR3 regions were amplified. HTBI primers drove first-round RT-PCR of the TCR CDR3. Each CDR3 protein is one row after TCRdb ran MiXCR on the multiplex PCR reads. Of hundreds of thousands of distinct CDR3 sequences listed, less than 15% are singletons. Sequencing was done on a sample of blood. The receptors were gathered from a young woman with Graves' hyperthyroidism.

This clonotype was found a few times. V and J are TRBV12-3 or TRBV12-4 and TRBJ2-5; D may be TRBD2 (6 bases). V lost 5 bases, J lost 4 bases, and 20 bases lay in between. This CDR3 is 16 amino acids long. CDR3 sequence reads: CASSPGGVNGGETQYF. CDR3 nucleotides: TGTGCCAGCAGTCCCGGCGGGGTTAACGGGGGAGAGACCCAGTACTTC.

The rearrangement links TRBV5-1 to TRBJ2-5, with unresolved D. The CDR3 is 15 residues long. Germline loops: CDR1 SGHRS, CDR2 YFSETQ. The V end was cut by 4 bases, the J end by 2 bases, with 15 bases between. This CDR3 reads CASSNGGQLQETQYF. The DNA of the CDR3 is TGCGCCAGCAGCAACGGTGGGCAGCTTCAAGAGACCCAGTACTTC. Full variable domain (rest looked up from reference TRBV5-1 and TRBJ2-5): KAGVTQTPRYLIKTRGQQVTLSCSPISGHRSVSWYQQTPGQGLQFLFEYFSETQRNKGNFPGRFSGRQFSNSRSEMNVSTLELGDSALYLCASSNGGQLQETQYFGPGTRLLVL.

This clonotype was seen repeatedly, ten times or more. The chain employs TRBV7-2 and TRBJ1-2; TRBD1 aligns across 7 bases. CDR1 SGHTA and CDR2 FQGNSA come from the germline V gene. With V trimmed by 5 bases and J by 4 bases, 7 bases remained unmatched. CDR3 length: 14 residues. The chain's CDR3 is CASSPRGQTYGYTF. In nucleotides, the CDR3 is TGTGCCAGCAGCCCGAGGGGACAGACCTATGGCTACACCTTC.

This clonotype came up many times. The chain combines TRBV14 with TRBJ1-1; a weak D match, TRBD1 (5 bases). Trimming stripped 2 bases from V and 7 bases from J, with 17 bases between. The CDR3 runs 15 residues. The germline V gene has CDR1 SGHDN and CDR2 FVKESK. CDR3 sequence: CASSQWGGSEDEAFF. The CDR3 DNA follows: TGTGCCAGCAGCCAATGGGGGGGGTCCGAGGATGAAGCTTTCTTT.

The chain links TRBV19 to TRBJ1-5, with TRBD1 matching over 7 bases. Trimming removed 8 bases from V and 2 bases from J; junction bases left unmatched: 3. Germline V gene data show CDR1 as LNHDA and CDR2 as SQIVND (reference sequence). There are 13 residues in the CDR3. The CDR3 protein is CASDTGGNQPQHF. CDR3 sequence (DNA): TGTGCCAGTGATACAGGGGGCAATCAGCCCCAGCATTTT.

This clonotype was counted only a few times. The rearrangement joins TRBV27 to TRBJ2-7, with TRBD2 identical over 15 bases. The CDR3 spans 18 residues. With V trimmed by 8 bases and J by 4 bases, 15 bases remained unmatched. CDR1 and CDR2 from the germline V gene are MNHEY and SMNVEV (reference sequence). The CDR3 spells CASGRRTSGGAKRYEQYF. The CDR3 nucleotides are TGTGCCAGCGGTCGTCGGACTAGCGGGGGGGCTAAGCGGTACGAGCAGTACTTC.

This sequence joins TRBV15 and TRBJ1-3; no definite D call. This CDR3 spans 18 amino acids. The germline V and J ends were trimmed by 0 bases and 2 bases, with 17 bases remaining between them. Germline CDR1 is LNHNV and CDR2 is YYDKDF (reference sequence). CDR3 loop: CATSRDLGFWVPGNTIYF. The CDR3 nucleotides read TGTGCCACCAGCAGAGATCTGGGCTTTTGGGTGCCTGGAAACACCATATATTTT. Together with reference TRBV15 and TRBJ1-3, the CDR3 gives the full variable domain: DAMVIQNPRYQVTQFGKPVTLSCSQTLNHNVMYWYQQKSSQAPKLLFHYYDKDFNNEADTPDNFQSRRPNTSFCFLDIRSPGLGDTAMYLCATSRDLGFWVPGNTIYFGEGSWLTVV.

This clonotype has a count of ten or more. The rearrangement links TRBV6-1 to TRBJ2-1; 13 bases align to TRBD2. Per germline, CDR1 MNHNS and CDR2 SASEGT. V was pared by 7 bases and J by 5 bases, with 2 bases of the junction left unmatched. The CDR3 consists of 14 residues. The CDR3 here is CASIGLAGDNEQFF. The CDR3 DNA sequence: TGTGCCAGCATCGGACTAGCGGGAGACAATGAGCAGTTCTTC.

This clonotype has ten or more counts. V usage is TRBV2 and J usage is TRBJ1-2, with a tentative D call TRBD1 (5 bases). Germline V CDR1 and CDR2: SNHLY, FYNNEI. Trimming cost V 1 base and J 8 bases, with 11 bases left between them. This CDR3 contains 13 residues. The CDR3 protein is CASSEDPGWGYTF. The CDR3 region has the DNA TGTGCCAGCAGTGAAGACCCAGGGTGGGGCTACACCTTC.

The J gene is TRBJ2-2, the V gene TRBV12-3 or TRBV12-4; 14 nucleotides agree with TRBD2. Trimming at V came to 6 bases and at J to 1 base, leaving 10 bases not matched to a gene. The length of the CDR3 is 19 residues. The CDR3 is CASSPWGLAGEKNTGELFF. CDR3 nucleotides: TGTGCCAGCAGCCCCTGGGGACTAGCGGGGGAAAAGAACACCGGGGAGCTGTTTTTT.